The 3 T cell receptor beta chains in this list originate from one sample, sequenced in a study of T-cell memory formation after mild COVID-19 (dated by TCRdb to about 2021). The protocol used for the library was 5' RACE. Sequencing relied on an Illumina NovaSeq 6000. The public reads were reanalyzed by TCRdb: fastp trimming at Q25, MiXCR alignment, in-frame beta chains only. Every entry covers one CDR3 protein and lists the most common genes and DNA from its rows. The table for this sample lists about 430,000 distinct CDR3 sequences; around 24% of them were counted only once. The top ten clonotypes cover around 8.1% of the sample. The sequenced sample consisted of PBMCs or a T cell subset sorted from them (not recorded which). These receptors came from an adult woman who had mild COVID-19 (a few samples of this study predate the infection). The sample titles of this study are shuffled in the database, so cell type and time point are left out; the donor was told from shared clones.

V usage is TRBV12-3 or TRBV12-4 and J usage is TRBJ2-1, with 7 bases lining up with TRBD1. This CDR3 is 13 amino acids long. V gave up 8 bases and J gave up 5 bases; unmatched junction bases: 6. CDR3 sequence reads: CASGWDSDNEQFF. CDR3 bases: TGTGCCAGCGGTTGGGACAGCGACAATGAGCAGTTCTTC.

This clonotype has just a few counts. V is TRBV7-8 and J is TRBJ2-1; 7 nucleotides agree with TRBD1. V trimming: 4 bases; J trimming: 5 bases; junction bases outside the gene matches: 5. This CDR3 comprises 14 residues. Germline V gene lookup returns CDR1 SGHVS and CDR2 FQNEAQ. The CDR3 DNA is TGTGCCAGCAGCTCCCGGGACAGTAACAATGAGCAGTTCTTC. This translates into CASSSRDSNNEQFF. Variable domain in full (rest from reference TRBV7-8 and TRBJ2-1): GAGVSQSPRYKVAKRGQDVALRCDPISGHVSLFWYQQALGQGPEFLTYFQNEAQLDKSGLPSDRFFAERPEGSVSTLKIQRTQQEDSAVYLCASSSRDSNNEQFFGPGTRLTVL.

This chain joins TRBV5-5 and TRBJ2-6, with D hard to call. This CDR3 is 18 amino acids long. Germline V gene sequence: CDR1 SGHKS, CDR2 YYEKEE (reference sequence). The V end lost 2 bases, the J end lost 0 bases, and 15 bases lay between the germline ends. CDR3 sequence: CASSFPASPLSGANVLTF. The CDR3 bases are TGTGCCAGCAGCTTTCCAGCGTCCCCTCTCTCTGGGGCCAACGTCCTGACTTTC.